In this sample, the clone carrying this T cell receptor (beta chain) turned up a few times. As yet, its antigen is unknown. These data are taken from a study of blood T cells in healthy people across ages. Findings and caveats of the study: Unknown donor CMV status possibly confounded expanded clonotype changes. Reliance upon unsorted PBMCs precluded definitive naive versus antigen-experienced comparison.

Next came a second PCR, run for about 7 to 12 cycles, which used a sample-barcoded 5' primer along with a J-beta primer mix. TCRdb redid the calling of the 5' RACE reads with MiXCR, one entry per CDR3 protein. This table holds 900,000 to 950,000 distinct CDR3 sequences, almost 30% found once. J gave up 4 bases and V 9 bases, and 5 bases lay outside the gene matches. The CDR3 loop spans 13 amino acids. CDR1 and CDR2 (germline): LNHDA, SQIVND (reference sequence). These data also formed part of another study, on T cells of mothers and their children.

The specimen was blood. V usage is TRBV19 and J usage is TRBJ2-7, with 11 nucleotides matching TRBD1. This receptor was taken from a woman aged 40 to 49 in good health. The CDR3 spells CASGTGGTYEQYF. CDR3 DNA: TGTGCCAGCGGGACAGGGGGTACGTACGAGCAGTACTTC.